This T cell receptor (beta chain) was captured in a study of long-term antiretroviral therapy in people with HIV. Study conclusions and caveats: Regardless of time point, clones expanded before ART dominated the repertoire.

This clone was counted a few times. As yet, its antigen is unknown. The run of the v3.0 immunoSEQ assay was at survey level. Method: immunoSEQ multiplex PCR; TCRdb's copy keeps in-frame clones and lacks some. Altogether some 20,000 clones are present, 90% to 95% being singletons, with the ten largest covering around 7%. CDR1 and CDR2 (germline): SGHDT, YYEEEE. The CDR3 contains 15 residues. V was trimmed by 4 bases and J by 9 bases, leaving 17 bases between them. Source: unsorted PBMCs, taken 4.4 years after starting antiretroviral therapy. This chain connects TRBV5-6 to TRBJ1-6; no clear D. This clonotype was sampled from a woman aged 50 to 60 with HIV. CDR3 bases: TGTGCCAGCAGCAGCACAAACGGACGTCTTTCACCCCTCCACTTT. Protein: CASSSTNGRLSPLHF.